The rows below give T cell receptor beta chains drawn from one sample of a study of blood T cell repertoires in COVID-19. The method was immunoSEQ multiplex PCR; TCRdb's version includes in-frame clones alone and lacks a portion of them. The repertoire holds about 190,000 clones, with roughly 84% as singletons. Sequencing input: PBMCs or T cells enriched from blood (not recorded which). The receptors were gathered from a woman aged 25 to 45 who had been exposed to COVID-19. CDR3s include the opening cysteine and the closing phenylalanine or tryptophan. A D gene is named only where the DNA matches it firmly. Size is stated for part of the rows, as once, few or many counts, or as a class when the clone is expanded.

v_gene: TRBV21-1; abundance: NA; len: 15; j_gene: TRBJ2-3; d_gene: NA; CDR3aa: CASAAGLAITDTQYF; CDR3nt: TGTGCCAGCGCCGCGGGACTAGCGATCACAGATACGCAGTATTTT
v_gene: TRBV4-2; abundance: NA; len: 14; j_gene: TRBJ2-7; d_gene: TRBD2; CDR3aa: CASSQTGGFPEQYF; CDR3nt: TGTGCCAGCAGCCAAACGGGGGGGTTTCCCGAGCAGTACTTC
v_gene: TRBV20-1; abundance: once; len: 13; j_gene: TRBJ2-1; d_gene: NA; CDR3aa: CSASKDWMNEQFF; CDR3nt: TGCAGTGCTAGTAAGGACTGGATGAATGAGCAGTTCTTC
v_gene: TRBV7-2; abundance: NA; len: 14; j_gene: TRBJ1-2; d_gene: NA; CDR3aa: CASSPRPGSYGYTF; CDR3nt: TGTGCCAGCAGCCCTCGCCCGGGTAGCTATGGCTACACCTTC
v_gene: TRBV28; abundance: NA; len: 13; j_gene: TRBJ1-1; d_gene: NA; CDR3aa: CASRPGVNTEAFF; CDR3nt: TGTGCCAGCAGACCGGGAGTGAACACTGAAGCTTTCTTT
v_gene: TRBV20-1; abundance: NA; len: 12; j_gene: TRBJ1-1; d_gene: NA; CDR3aa: CSASPWRGQAFF; CDR3nt: TGCAGTGCTAGTCCATGGCGAGGCCAAGCTTTCTTT
v_gene: TRBV4-3; abundance: NA; len: 18; j_gene: TRBJ2-7; d_gene: TRBD2; CDR3aa: CASSQALAGGLSHYEQYF; CDR3nt: TGCGCCAGCAGCCAAGCACTCGCGGGGGGTTTAAGCCACTACGAGCAGTACTTC
v_gene: TRBV10-3; abundance: NA; len: 14; j_gene: TRBJ1-5; d_gene: TRBD1; CDR3aa: CASRGQGINQPQHF; CDR3nt: TGTGCCAGCCGTGGACAGGGCATTAATCAGCCCCAGCATTTT
v_gene: TRBV5-1; abundance: NA; len: 12; j_gene: TRBJ2-7; d_gene: NA; CDR3aa: CASSLSGYEQYF; CDR3nt: TGCGCCAGCAGCTTGTCCGGCTACGAGCAGTACTTC
v_gene: TRBV7-8; abundance: NA; len: 14; j_gene: TRBJ2-7; d_gene: NA; CDR3aa: CASSLDWLAYEQYF; CDR3nt: TGTGCCAGCAGCTTAGACTGGTTAGCCTACGAGCAGTACTTC
v_gene: TRBV19; abundance: NA; len: 16; j_gene: TRBJ1-5; d_gene: NA; CDR3aa: CASTYTQGWSNQPQHF; CDR3nt: TGTGCCAGTACCTACACACAGGGTTGGAGCAATCAGCCCCAGCATTTT
v_gene: TRBV7-3; abundance: NA; len: 14; j_gene: TRBJ1-2; d_gene: TRBD1; CDR3aa: CASSPTGGDRVYTF; CDR3nt: TGTGCCAGCAGCCCAACGGGCGGGGACAGGGTATACACCTTC
v_gene: TRBV30; abundance: once; len: 13; j_gene: TRBJ1-3; d_gene: TRBD1; CDR3aa: CAWAAGQLNTIYF; CDR3nt: TGTGCCTGGGCGGCGGGACAGTTAAACACCATATATTTT
v_gene: TRBV9; abundance: NA; len: 15; j_gene: TRBJ2-7; d_gene: TRBD2; CDR3aa: CASSVGSSGTYEQYF; CDR3nt: TGTGCCAGCAGCGTAGGGTCTAGCGGAACCTACGAGCAGTACTTC
v_gene: TRBV10-2; abundance: NA; len: 13; j_gene: TRBJ2-2; d_gene: TRBD1; CDR3aa: CASSHRGAGELFF; CDR3nt: TGCGCCAGCAGTCACAGGGGAGCCGGGGAGCTGTTTTTT
v_gene: TRBV6-5; abundance: NA; len: 11; j_gene: TRBJ2-1; d_gene: NA; CDR3aa: CASSPEAEQFF; CDR3nt: TGTGCCAGCAGTCCGGAGGCTGAGCAGTTCTTC
v_gene: TRBV6-4; abundance: NA; len: 15; j_gene: TRBJ1-4; d_gene: TRBD1; CDR3aa: CASIIHRGQPEKLFF; CDR3nt: TGTGCCAGCATTATTCACAGGGGGCAACCCGAAAAACTGTTTTTT
v_gene: TRBV20-1; abundance: NA; len: 14; j_gene: TRBJ2-1; d_gene: TRBD2; CDR3aa: CSASALADYNEQFF; CDR3nt: TGCAGTGCTAGTGCCCTAGCGGACTACAATGAGCAGTTCTTC
v_gene: TRBV27; abundance: NA; len: 15; j_gene: TRBJ1-4; d_gene: NA; CDR3aa: CASSRLPGDNEKLFF; CDR3nt: TGTGCCAGCAGTAGACTTCCGGGGGATAATGAAAAACTGTTTTTT
v_gene: TRBV5-1; abundance: NA; len: 14; j_gene: TRBJ2-1; d_gene: TRBD1; CDR3aa: CASGTGDVGNEQFF; CDR3nt: TGCGCCAGCGGGACAGGGGATGTTGGGAATGAGCAGTTCTTC
v_gene: TRBV7-9; abundance: NA; len: 14; j_gene: TRBJ1-1; d_gene: TRBD1; CDR3aa: CASRLQGARAEAFF; CDR3nt: TGTGCCAGCAGGCTACAGGGGGCTCGGGCTGAAGCTTTCTTT
v_gene: TRBV5-1; abundance: NA; len: 14; j_gene: TRBJ2-5; d_gene: TRBD2; CDR3aa: CASSLGLAMETQYF; CDR3nt: TGCGCCAGCAGCTTGGGACTAGCGATGGAGACCCAGTACTTC
v_gene: TRBV4-1; abundance: NA; len: 15; j_gene: TRBJ1-1; d_gene: NA; CDR3aa: CASSLGQRPLTEAFF; CDR3nt: TGCGCCAGCAGTCTTGGACAGCGACCTCTGACTGAAGCTTTCTTT
v_gene: TRBV6-2/TRBV6-3; abundance: NA; len: 11; j_gene: TRBJ1-2; d_gene: NA; CDR3aa: CASSYGHSYTF; CDR3nt: TGTGCCAGCAGTTACGGACACTCGTACACCTTC
v_gene: TRBV25-1; abundance: NA; len: 13; j_gene: TRBJ1-2; d_gene: NA; CDR3aa: CASSADSYYGYTF; CDR3nt: TGTGCCAGCAGCGCGGACAGCTACTATGGCTACACCTTC
v_gene: TRBV14; abundance: NA; len: 16; j_gene: TRBJ1-4; d_gene: TRBD1; CDR3aa: CASSPTTGFTNEKLFF; CDR3nt: TGTGCCAGCAGTCCTACGACAGGGTTCACTAATGAAAAACTGTTTTTT
v_gene: TRBV9; abundance: NA; len: 13; j_gene: TRBJ2-1; d_gene: NA; CDR3aa: CASSVADSPSQFF; CDR3nt: TGTGCCAGCAGCGTAGCGGACAGTCCATCGCAGTTCTTC